The 3 T cell receptor beta chains presented below share a single source sample, sequenced in a study of prognosis after radiotherapy for stage I lung cancer. Genomic DNA yielded TCR beta CDR3, amplified by two-round multiplex PCR. The authors ran first-round PCR with primers specific to each TRBV and TRBJ gene. Each CDR3 protein is one row after TCRdb ran MiXCR on the multiplex PCR reads. The data hold around 11,000 distinct CDR3 sequences, with roughly 51% observed a single time. The sequencing here drew on PBMCs, taken before or after stereotactic body radiation therapy (not recorded which). Every receptor here comes from a donor at least 50 years old with non-small cell lung cancer.

This clonotype appeared a few times. The chain couples TRBV28 to TRBJ1-1; no clear D. V was pared by 2 bases and J by 0 bases, with 13 bases between. CDR1 is MDHEN and CDR2 is SYDVKM in the germline V gene. This CDR3 is built from 16 residues. CDR3 protein: CASSLIGREVNTEAFF. CDR3 DNA sequence: TGTGCCAGCAGTTTAATTGGTAGGGAGGTGAACACTGAAGCTTTCTTT.

This clonotype is termed medium-sized. Here the CDR3 DNA reads TGTGCCAGCAAACGGTCCAATGAGCAGTTCTTC. It encodes CASKRSNEQFF. The genes are TRBV6-2 or TRBV6-3 and TRBJ2-1; D uncertain. In germline, CDR1 is MNHEY, CDR2 SVGEGT. Trimming cost V 7 bases and J 6 bases, with 7 bases left between them. This CDR3 region has 11 residues.

This clonotype was observed many times. The CDR3 DNA reads as TGTGCCAGCAGCTACCTTGATGGCTACACCTTC. This sequence encodes CASSYLDGYTF. The rearrangement joins TRBV5-4 to TRBJ1-2; D remains ambiguous. V lost 3 bases and J 6 bases, leaving 6 bases between the germline ends. CDR1 and CDR2 (germline): SGHNT, YYREEE (reference sequence). The CDR3 length is 11 residues.